This paragraph covers one TCR beta chain sequence. In the original analysis: Reference gene primer amplification yielded estimated nucleated cell counts. Sequencing used immunoSEQ multiplex PCR; TCRdb keeps in-frame clones, though not all of them. The V and J calls and the clone size are those of that table, but D and trimming were determined from the DNA. Counted here are about 370,000 clones, approximately 89% occurring once; the ten biggest clones make up 1.7%. This record comes from a study of blood T cell repertoires in COVID-19. Trimming cost V 1 base and J 1 base, with 10 bases left between them. The CDR3 contains 16 residues. The germline CDR1 and CDR2 sequences are WSHSY and SAAADI. All enrollees were roughly 18 to 89 years old and from some 24 US areas. The recovered donors of Cohort 3 showed two negative PCRs, clearance, or symptom resolution.

Sample: PBMCs or T cells enriched from blood (not recorded which). This clonotype was sampled from a woman aged 25 to 39 who had recovered from COVID-19. V and J are TRBV10-2 and TRBJ2-2; D might be TRBD2 (5 bases). The CDR3 region is CASSEWAAGNTGELFF. The CDR3 coding sequence is TGCGCCAGCAGTGAGTGGGCTGCGGGGAACACCGGGGAGCTGTTTTTT.